Sequencing of this T cell receptor (beta chain) was carried out in a study of technical replicates of blood from a few donors. Generated by immunoSEQ multiplex PCR, the TCRdb table keeps only in-frame clones and is missing some. Of about 100,000 clones in the sample, 85% to 95% are singletons; the top ten hold roughly 0.3%. CDR1 is SEHNR and CDR2 is FQNEAQ in the germline V gene (reference sequence). There are 13 residues in the CDR3. Trimming removed 5 bases at V and 8 bases at J, with 13 bases between. This clone has a single count. V gene TRBV7-9 combines with J gene TRBJ2-1; possible D gene TRBD2, 6 bases. This TCR was sampled from a human donor in good health. Specimen: T cells isolated from PBMCs. Written as DNA, the CDR3 is TGTGCCAGCAGCCGTAGACTAGGCGATGAGCAGTTCTTC. Amino acids: CASSRRLGDEQFF. Full variable domain (outside the CDR3, taken from reference TRBV7-9 and TRBJ2-1): DTGVSQNPRHKITKRGQNVTFRCDPISEHNRLYWYRQTLGQGPEFLTYFQNEAQLEKSRLLSDRFSAERPKGSFSTLEIQRTEQGDSAMYLCASSRRLGDEQFFGPGTRLTVL.